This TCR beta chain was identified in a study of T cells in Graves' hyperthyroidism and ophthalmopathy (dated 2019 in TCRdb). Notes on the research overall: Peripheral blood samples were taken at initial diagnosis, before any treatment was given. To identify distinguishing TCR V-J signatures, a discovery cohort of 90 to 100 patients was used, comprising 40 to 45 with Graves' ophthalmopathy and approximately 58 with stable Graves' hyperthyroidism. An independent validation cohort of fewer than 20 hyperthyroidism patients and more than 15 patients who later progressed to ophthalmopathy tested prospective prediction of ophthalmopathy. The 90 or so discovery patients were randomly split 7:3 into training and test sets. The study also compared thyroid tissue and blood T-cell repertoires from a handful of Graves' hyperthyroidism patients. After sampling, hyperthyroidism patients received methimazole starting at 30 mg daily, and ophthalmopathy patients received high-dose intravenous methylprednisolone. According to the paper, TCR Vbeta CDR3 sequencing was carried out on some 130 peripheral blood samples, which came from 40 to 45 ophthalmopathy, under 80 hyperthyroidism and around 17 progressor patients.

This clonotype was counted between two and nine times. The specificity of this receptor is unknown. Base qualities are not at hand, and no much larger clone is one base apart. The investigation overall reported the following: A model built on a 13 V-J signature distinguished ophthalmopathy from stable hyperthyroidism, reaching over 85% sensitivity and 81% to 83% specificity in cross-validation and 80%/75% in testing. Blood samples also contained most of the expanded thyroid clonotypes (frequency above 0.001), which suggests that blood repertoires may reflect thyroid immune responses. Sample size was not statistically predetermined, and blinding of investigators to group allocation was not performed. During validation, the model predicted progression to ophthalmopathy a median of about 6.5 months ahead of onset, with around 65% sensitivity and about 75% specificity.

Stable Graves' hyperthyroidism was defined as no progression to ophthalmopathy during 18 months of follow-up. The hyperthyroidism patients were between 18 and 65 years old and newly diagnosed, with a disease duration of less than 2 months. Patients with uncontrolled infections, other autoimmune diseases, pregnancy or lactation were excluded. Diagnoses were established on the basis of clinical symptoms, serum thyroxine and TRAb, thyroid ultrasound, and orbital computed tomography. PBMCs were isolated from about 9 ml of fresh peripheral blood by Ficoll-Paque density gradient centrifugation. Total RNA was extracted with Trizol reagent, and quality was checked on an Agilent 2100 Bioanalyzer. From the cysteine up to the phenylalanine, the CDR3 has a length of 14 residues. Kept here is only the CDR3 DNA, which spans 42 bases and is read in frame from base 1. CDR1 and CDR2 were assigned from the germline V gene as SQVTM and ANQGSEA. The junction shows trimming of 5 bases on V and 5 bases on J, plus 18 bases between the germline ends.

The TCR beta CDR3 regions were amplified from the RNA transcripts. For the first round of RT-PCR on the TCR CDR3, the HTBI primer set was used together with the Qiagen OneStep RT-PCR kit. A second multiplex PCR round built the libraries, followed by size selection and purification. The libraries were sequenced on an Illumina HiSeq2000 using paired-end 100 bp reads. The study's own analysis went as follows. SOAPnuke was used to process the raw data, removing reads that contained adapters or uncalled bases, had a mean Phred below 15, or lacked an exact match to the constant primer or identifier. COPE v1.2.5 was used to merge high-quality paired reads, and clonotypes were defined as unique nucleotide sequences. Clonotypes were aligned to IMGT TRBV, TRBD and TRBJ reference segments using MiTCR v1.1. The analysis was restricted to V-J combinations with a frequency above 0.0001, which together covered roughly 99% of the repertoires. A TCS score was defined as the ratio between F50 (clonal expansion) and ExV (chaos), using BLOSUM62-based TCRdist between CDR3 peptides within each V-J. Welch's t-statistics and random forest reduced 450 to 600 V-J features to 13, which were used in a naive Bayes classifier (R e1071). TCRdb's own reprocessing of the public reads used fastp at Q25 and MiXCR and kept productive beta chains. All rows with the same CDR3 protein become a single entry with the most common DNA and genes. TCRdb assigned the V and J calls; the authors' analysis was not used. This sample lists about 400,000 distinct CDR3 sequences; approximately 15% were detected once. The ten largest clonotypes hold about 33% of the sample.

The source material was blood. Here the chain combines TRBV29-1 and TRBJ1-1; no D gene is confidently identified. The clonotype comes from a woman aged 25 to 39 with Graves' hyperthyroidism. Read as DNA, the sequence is TGCAGCGTTATAACCACGATTTGGACGACTGAAGCTTTCTTT. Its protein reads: CSVITTIWTTEAFF.